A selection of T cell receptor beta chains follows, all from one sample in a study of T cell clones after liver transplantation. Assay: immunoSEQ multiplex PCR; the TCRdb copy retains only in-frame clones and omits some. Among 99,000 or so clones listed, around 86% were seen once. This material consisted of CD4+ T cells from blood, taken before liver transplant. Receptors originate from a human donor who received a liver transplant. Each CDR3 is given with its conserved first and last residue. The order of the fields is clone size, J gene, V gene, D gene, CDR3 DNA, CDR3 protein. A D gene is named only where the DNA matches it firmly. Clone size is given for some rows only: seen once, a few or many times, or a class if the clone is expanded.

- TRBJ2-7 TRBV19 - TGTGCCAGTAGCCTCCAAAAAGTCTCGGGGGTCTCGACCTACGAGCAGTACTTC CASSLQKVSGVSTYEQYF
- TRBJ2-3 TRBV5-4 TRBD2 TGTGCCAGCAGCTTAAGGGCGGGAGGCACAGATACGCAGTATTTT CASSLRAGGTDTQYF
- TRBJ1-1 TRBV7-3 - TGTGCCAGCAGCTTAGCCCGGCCAGGTATGAACACTGAAGCTTTCTTT CASSLARPGMNTEAFF
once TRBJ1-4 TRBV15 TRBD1 TGTGCCACCAGCAGAGGTCAGGGGGCCGTCGGGTCGTCTTATGAAAAACTGTTTTTT CATSRGQGAVGSSYEKLFF
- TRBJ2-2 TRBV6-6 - TGTGCCAGCAGTTACGAGGGAAGGGGCACCGGGGAGCTGTTTTTT CASSYEGRGTGELFF
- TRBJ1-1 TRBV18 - TGTGCCAGCTCATCTATGAGGTACACTGAAGCTTTCTTT CASSSMRYTEAFF
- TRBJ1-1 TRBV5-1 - TGCGCCAGCAGCTTGTCCCCGGGACACAGAAACACTGAAGCTTTCTTT CASSLSPGHRNTEAFF
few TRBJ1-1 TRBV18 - TGTGCCAGCTCCCCTGGAGAGAACACTGAAGCTTTCTTT CASSPGENTEAFF
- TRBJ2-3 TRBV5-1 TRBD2 TGCGCCAGCAGCTGGGGGGGTCCCACAGATACGCAGTATTTT CASSWGGPTDTQYF
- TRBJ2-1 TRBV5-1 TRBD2 TGCGCCAGCAGCTTGGAACTAGCGGCTTACAATGAGCAGTTCTTC CASSLELAAYNEQFF
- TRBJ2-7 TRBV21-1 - TGTGCCAGCAGCAGAGAGGACCCAAGATCAAATCCCTACGAGCAGTACTTC CASSREDPRSNPYEQYF
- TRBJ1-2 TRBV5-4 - TGTGCCAGCAGCTCAGACAACTATGGCTACACCTTC CASSSDNYGYTF
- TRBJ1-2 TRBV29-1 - TGCAGTGTTGGGGGCGCCTATGGCTACACCTTC CSVGGAYGYTF
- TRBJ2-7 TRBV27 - TGTGCCAGCAGTTTACGACCTTCCCCCCCGGGCCACGAGCAGTACTTC CASSLRPSPPGHEQYF
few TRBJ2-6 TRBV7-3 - TGTGCCAGCAGCTGGTACACTGGGGCCAACGTCCTGACTTTC CASSWYTGANVLTF
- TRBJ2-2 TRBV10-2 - TGCGCCAGCAGTGTGGCACCGAACACCGGGGAGCTGTTTTTT CASSVAPNTGELFF
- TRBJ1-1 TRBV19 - TGTGCCAGTAGTATAGCGGAACCGAGCACTGAAGCTTTCTTT CASSIAEPSTEAFF
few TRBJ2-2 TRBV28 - TGTGCCAGCAACTGGGGCACCGGGGAGCTGTTTTTT CASNWGTGELFF
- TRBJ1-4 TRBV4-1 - TGCGCCAGCATCAGGGGACCGGGGGAAAAACTGTTTTTT CASIRGPGEKLFF
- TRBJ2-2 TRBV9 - TGTGCCAGCGGATTGAATTCAGACACCGGGGAGCTGTTTTTT CASGLNSDTGELFF
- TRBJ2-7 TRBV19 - TGTGCCAGTAGTCACTCTCGCGCCGGACCGCTGAATACCTACGAGCAGTACTTC CASSHSRAGPLNTYEQYF
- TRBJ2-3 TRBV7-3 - TGTGCCAGCAGCTCCCCCCCAGATACGCAGTATTTT CASSSPPDTQYF
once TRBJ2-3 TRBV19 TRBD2 TGTGCCAGTAGTACCCCCCACCGGACTAGAAGGACAGATACGCAGTATTTT CASSTPHRTRRTDTQYF
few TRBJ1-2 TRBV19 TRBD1 TGTGCCAGTAGTAAGGACAGGGTGGGAGGCTACACCTTC CASSKDRVGGYTF
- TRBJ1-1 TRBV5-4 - TGTGCCAGCAGCTTGCGGCCCAAAACCACTGAAGCTTTCTTT CASSLRPKTTEAFF
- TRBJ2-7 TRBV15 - TGTGCCACCAGCTCCGGGCCCACCCACGAGCAGTACTTC CATSSGPTHEQYF
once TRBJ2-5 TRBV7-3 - TGTGCCAGCAGCTTATCGGGGAGCCAAGAGACCCAGTACTTC CASSLSGSQETQYF
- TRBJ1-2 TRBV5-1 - TGCGCCAGCACTTCCGGGACGACTCCTGGTGGCTATGGCTACACCTTC CASTSGTTPGGYGYTF
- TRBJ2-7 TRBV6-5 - TGTGCCAGCAGTTACGTCCCTACTACGAGCACGTACTTC CASSYVPTTSTYF
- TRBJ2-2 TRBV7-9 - TGTGCCAGCAGCCCATTGGGACTTTACAACACCGGGGAGCTGTTTTTT CASSPLGLYNTGELFF
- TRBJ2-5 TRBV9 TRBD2 TGTGCCAGCAGCTACCAGGGAGGGACTCAAGAGACCCAGTACTTC CASSYQGGTQETQYF
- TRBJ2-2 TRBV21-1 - TGTGCCAGCAGCACCCCGGAGGGAAACACCGGGGAGCTGTTTTTT CASSTPEGNTGELFF
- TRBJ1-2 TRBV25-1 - TGTGCCAGCAGTGAGGGGGGAGGGGGAAGTATTGGCTACACCTTC CASSEGGGGSIGYTF
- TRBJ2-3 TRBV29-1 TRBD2 TGCAGCGTTGAAGATCGGGCAGCGGGGAGCACAGATACGCAGTATTTT CSVEDRAAGSTDTQYF
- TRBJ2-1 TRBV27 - TGTGCCAGCAGTCTACAGGGAAGGTTTAATGAGCAGTTCTTC CASSLQGRFNEQFF
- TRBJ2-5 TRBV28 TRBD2 TGTGCCAGCAGACCGGGACTAGCATCTGAGACCCAGTACTTC CASRPGLASETQYF
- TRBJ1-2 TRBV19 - TGTGCCAGTAGTACACGAAGGGTGCCGGGGGGCTACACCTTC CASSTRRVPGGYTF
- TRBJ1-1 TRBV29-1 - TGCAGCGTGGCCTGGCAGGGGAACACTGAAGCTTTCTTT CSVAWQGNTEAFF
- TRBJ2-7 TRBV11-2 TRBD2 TGTGCCAGCAGCTCGGGACTAGCGGGGGCCCTCTCCTACGAGCAGTACTTC CASSSGLAGALSYEQYF
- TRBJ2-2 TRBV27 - TGTGCCAGCAGTCGACTCACCGGGGAGCTGTTTTTT CASSRLTGELFF
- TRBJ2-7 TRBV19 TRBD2 TGTGCCAGTAGTCTAAAGCCTAGCGGCCTCGCGGTGCAGTACTTC CASSLKPSGLAVQYF
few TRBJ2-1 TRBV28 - TGTGCCAGCAGTCTCCAAAGCGGTCCTTACTCCTACAATGAGCAGTTCTTC CASSLQSGPYSYNEQFF
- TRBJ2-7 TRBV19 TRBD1 TGTGCCAGTAGTCCCAAGTACCGGGACAGATCTTTCTACGAGCAGTACTTC CASSPKYRDRSFYEQYF
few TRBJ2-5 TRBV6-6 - TGTGCCAGCAGCCCTAGAGGGCCTGGGACCCAGTACTTC CASSPRGPGTQYF
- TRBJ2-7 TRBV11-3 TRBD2 TGTGCCAGCAGCCCCGGGACTAGCGGCGAGCAGTACTTC CASSPGTSGEQYF
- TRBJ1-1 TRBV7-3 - TGTGCCAGCAGCCTGACAGCGAACACTGAAGCTTTCTTT CASSLTANTEAFF
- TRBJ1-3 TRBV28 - TGTGCCAGCAGTGCAACTAATCCGGGACACATTGGAAACACCATATATTTT CASSATNPGHIGNTIYF
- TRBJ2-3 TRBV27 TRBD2 TGTGCCAGCAGTCCCAAGCGGGGATCTAGCACAGATACGCAGTATTTT CASSPKRGSSTDTQYF
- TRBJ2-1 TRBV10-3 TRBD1 TGTGCCACGACATGGGGGACAGGGGCAAGCTTGGGTGAGCAGTTCTTC CATTWGTGASLGEQFF
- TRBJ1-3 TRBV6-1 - TGTGCCAGCAGTGAACTAGTTCCCGCGCGGACCATATATTTT CASSELVPARTIYF